This passage covers 23 T cell receptor beta chains from one sample sequenced in a study of cytomegalovirus exposure and HLA in healthy donors. PCR involved 60 Vbeta and 13 Jbeta primers. Using immunoSEQ multiplex PCR, the repertoire was profiled, and TCRdb retains in-frame clones only, with some absent. The sample includes approximately 120,000 clones, about 10% of them seen just once. The specimen sequenced was PBMCs. The receptors shown here come from a woman aged 18 to 35 in good health and CMV-seropositive.

The chain uses TRBV5-4 and TRBJ2-3; TRBD2 matches 7 bases. V dropped 0 bases and J dropped 0; count of bases not matched to a gene: 1. The CDR3 spans 15 residues. Germline loops: CDR1 SGHNT, CDR2 YYREEE (reference sequence). CDR3 nucleotide sequence: TGTGCCAGCAGCTTGGGTAGCGGGAGCACAGATACGCAGTATTTT. Its protein is CASSLGSGSTDTQYF.

This sequence joins TRBV5-4 and TRBJ1-2; 8 bases match TRBD1. The germline gives CDR1 SGHNT, CDR2 YYREEE (reference sequence). Trimming cost V 0 bases and J 6 bases; bases outside gene matches: 7. This CDR3 has 15 residues. The CDR3 protein is CASSLGAGGIDGYTF. For the CDR3, the DNA is TGTGCCAGCAGCTTGGGGGCAGGGGGCATAGATGGCTACACCTTC.

This chain joins TRBV5-1 and TRBJ2-3; 8 nucleotides match TRBD2. CDR3 length equals 15 residues. Germline V gives CDR1 SGHRS, CDR2 YFSETQ. V shed 4 bases and J 0 bases; nucleotides not matched to a gene: 4. The CDR3 region has the DNA TGCGCCAGCAGCCATAGCGGGGTTAGCACAGATACGCAGTATTTT. Translation: CASSHSGVSTDTQYF.

This clone was counted only a few times. This rearrangement joins TRBV4-1 to TRBJ1-2, with D perhaps matching TRBD1 (6 bases). Germline CDR1 MGHRA, CDR2 YSYEKL. The CDR3 runs to 13 residues. V gave up 4 bases and J gave up 3 bases, with 9 bases separating them. The DNA for the CDR3 is TGCGCCAGCAGCCTACAGGGCTACTATGGCTACACCTTC. Protein: CASSLQGYYGYTF.

The chain joins TRBV6-6 to TRBJ1-1; no reliable D call. V was clipped by 5 bases and J by 4 bases, with 11 bases between them. This CDR3 comprises 13 residues. Germline CDR1 reads MNHNY; CDR2 reads SVGAGI (reference sequence). The CDR3 here is CASSPVQITEAFF. CDR3 in DNA: TGTGCCAGCAGTCCCGTACAGATCACTGAAGCTTTCTTT.

This clone was seen once. This CDR3 is CASSRDNLMETQYF. In DNA form, the CDR3 reads TGTGCCAGCAGCCGGGACAATCTGATGGAGACCCAGTACTTC. The V gene is TRBV7-2, the J gene TRBJ2-5; D may be TRBD1 (6 bases). In germline, CDR1 is SGHTA, CDR2 FQGNSA. The CDR3 sequence is 14 residues long. Deletions cut 5 bases from V and 5 bases from J, with 15 bases between. Looking up the rest from reference TRBV7-2 and TRBJ2-5 gives the full variable domain: GAGVSQSPSNKVTEKGKDVELRCDPISGHTALYWYRQSLGQGLEFLIYFQGNSAPDKSGLPSDRFSAERTGGSVSTLTIQRTQQEDSAVYLCASSRDNLMETQYFGPGTRLLVL.

A few counts support this clone. V usage is TRBV6-5 and J usage is TRBJ1-1, with D maybe TRBD1 (6 bases). Germline values: CDR1 MNHEY, CDR2 SVGAGI. Trimming left V 2 bases short and J 4 bases short, with 17 bases between. The CDR3 contains 16 residues. The CDR3 reads CASSYARLGGATEAFF. In DNA, the CDR3 is TGTGCCAGCAGTTACGCGCGATTGGGGGGGGCCACTGAAGCTTTCTTT.

This clone has a handful of counts. The chain recombines TRBV11-2 with TRBJ2-7, with a weak D call TRBD2 (6 bases). CDR1 and CDR2 from the germline V gene are SGHAT and FQNNGV. V dropped 3 bases and J dropped 2 bases, with 11 bases sitting between them. CDR3 length: 14 residues. The CDR3 here is CASSFGGIAYEQYF. The DNA for the CDR3 is TGTGCCAGCAGCTTTGGGGGGATTGCCTACGAGCAGTACTTC.

This clone showed up just a few times. The chain carries TRBV7-2 and TRBJ2-7; the match to TRBD2 covers 9 bases. J lost 5 bases, V lost 3 bases, and 5 bases had no gene match. Germline-derived CDR1 and CDR2 are SGHTA and FQGNSA. The CDR3 totals 14 residues. The CDR3 reads CASSFSGSINEQYF. CDR3 DNA sequence: TGTGCCAGCAGCTTTAGCGGGAGTATCAACGAGCAGTACTTC.

The rearrangement uses TRBV5-4 and TRBJ1-1, with D maybe TRBD1 (5 bases). This CDR3 region has 13 residues. Germline-derived CDR1 and CDR2 are SGHNT and YYREEE (reference sequence). V was clipped by 0 bases and J by 6 bases, with 9 bases between them. CDR3 amino acids: CASSLAGTSEAFF. The CDR3 coding sequence is TGTGCCAGCAGCTTGGCGGGGACTTCTGAAGCTTTCTTT.

This clone has only a few counts. The rearrangement uses TRBV9 and TRBJ2-2, with D unclear. The CDR3 totals 12 residues. Trimming cost V 7 bases and J 3 bases, with 7 bases left between them. Looked up from germline, CDR1 is SGDLS and CDR2 is YYNGEE. The chain's CDR3 is CASQLDTGELFF. The CDR3 DNA reads TGTGCCAGCCAATTAGACACCGGGGAGCTGTTTTTT.

A few counts support this clone. This chain's CDR3 is CASSLTVLMNTEAFF. As DNA, the CDR3 is TGTGCCAGCAGCTTAACAGTTCTTATGAACACTGAAGCTTTCTTT. The chain combines TRBV7-2 with TRBJ1-1; D gene uncertain. The V gene's germline CDR1 is SGHTA and CDR2 FQGNSA. Trimming took off 2 bases at V and 0 bases at J, with 10 bases between the two ends. The CDR3 has 15 amino acids.

On this clone itself: This CDR3 is also generated by other DNA sequences in the sample. The chain has TRBV5-4 and TRBJ2-7; D call uncertain. Per the germline V gene, CDR1 is SGHNT and CDR2 is YYREEE (reference sequence). The V end lost 2 bases, the J end lost 0 bases, and 9 bases lay between the germline ends. The CDR3 consists of 14 residues. This CDR3 is CASSLYVSSYEQYF. In nucleotides, the CDR3 is TGTGCCAGCAGCTTATACGTTAGCTCCTACGAGCAGTACTTC.

The chain carries TRBV5-5 and TRBJ1-1; 8 bases are shared with TRBD1. Germline loops: CDR1 SGHKS, CDR2 YYEKEE (reference sequence). Trimming removed 5 bases from V and 4 bases from J; junction bases left unmatched: 4. This CDR3 has 13 amino acids. CDR3 sequence: CASSWTGSTEAFF. DNA of the CDR3: TGTGCCAGCAGTTGGACAGGGAGCACTGAAGCTTTCTTT.

The chain has TRBV29-1 and TRBJ1-2; D gene ambiguous. Looked up from germline, CDR1 is SQVTM and CDR2 is ANQGSEA. The CDR3 consists of 16 residues. Trimming shortened V by 3 bases and J by 6 bases, and 23 bases separated the two germline ends. CDR3 nucleotide sequence: TGCAGCGTTGAGGAGGGCCGCCACGGATGGTTAGATGGCTACACCTTC. This translates into CSVEEGRHGWLDGYTF.

V and J are TRBV28 and TRBJ2-2; 10 nucleotides align to TRBD1. Germline lookup yields CDR1 MDHEN and CDR2 SYDVKM. This CDR3 is built from 16 residues. J was trimmed by 4 bases and V by 5 bases; bases with no gene match: 7. DNA of the CDR3: TGTGCCAGCAGTGATAGGGACAGGGGATCCACCGGGGAGCTGTTTTTT. This gives the protein CASSDRDRGSTGELFF.

The chain carries TRBV25-1 and TRBJ1-1, with D uncertain. The CDR3 loop spans 12 amino acids. From germline, CDR1 is MGHDK and CDR2 SYGVNS. The V and J ends lost 3 bases and 8 bases respectively, with 10 bases between them. The CDR3 sequence is CASSDAAGEAFF. In nucleotides, the CDR3 is TGTGCCAGCAGTGACGCCGCCGGGGAAGCTTTCTTT. The full variable domain, in which reference TRBV25-1 and TRBJ1-1 provide the parts outside the CDR3, is EADIYQTPRYLVIGTGKKITLECSQTMGHDKMYWYQQDPGMELHLIHYSYGVNSTEKGDLSSESTVSRIRTEHFPLTLESARPSHTSQYLCASSDAAGEAFFGQGTRLTVV.

The rearrangement uses TRBV6-1 and TRBJ2-1, with TRBD2 matching 8 bases. The CDR3 is 15 residues long. V gave up 4 bases and J gave up 4 bases; unmatched junction bases: 6. Germline CDR1 reads MNHNS; CDR2 reads SASEGT. This CDR3 is CASSGGLEDYNEQFF. The CDR3 DNA follows: TGTGCCAGCAGTGGGGGACTAGAGGATTACAATGAGCAGTTCTTC.

V is TRBV6-1 and J is TRBJ2-3; 7 bases are shared with TRBD1. This CDR3 is built from 14 residues. The ends lost 11 bases at V and 2 bases at J; junction bases unmatched: 10. Germline CDR1 is MNHNS and CDR2 is SASEGT. CDR3: CAGWDSSLTDTQYF. The CDR3, as DNA: TGTGCCGGATGGGACAGCAGTCTCACAGATACGCAGTATTTT.

The table lists this clone with many counts. This chain links TRBV6-1 with TRBJ2-1, with D possibly matching TRBD2 (6 bases). CDR3 size: 14 residues. The germline V gene has CDR1 MNHNS and CDR2 SASEGT. Trimming shortened V by 4 bases and J by 3 bases, and 10 bases separated the two germline ends. This chain's CDR3 is CASSVGTDYNEQFF. The CDR3 DNA sequence: TGTGCCAGCAGTGTCGGGACTGACTACAATGAGCAGTTCTTC.

Regarding this clone: The same CDR3 also results from other DNA sequences found in this sample. The genes are TRBV5-6 and TRBJ2-1, with 9 bases lining up with TRBD2. The CDR3 has 15 residues. The V and J ends lost 2 bases and 5 bases, in that order; junction bases with no gene match: 5. The germline CDR1 and CDR2 sequences are SGHDT and YYEEEE. The CDR3 spells CASSLGLAGNNEQFF. CDR3 DNA: TGTGCCAGCAGCTTAGGGCTAGCGGGAAACAATGAGCAGTTCTTC. Full variable domain (rest looked up from reference TRBV5-6 and TRBJ2-1): DAGVTQSPTHLIKTRGQQVTLRCSPKSGHDTVSWYQQALGQGPQFIFQYYEEEERQRGNFPDRFSGHQFPNYSSELNVNALLLGDSALYLCASSLGLAGNNEQFFGPGTRLTVL.

The chain joins TRBV4-2 to TRBJ1-2; the D is unclear. Trimming stripped 0 bases from V and 2 bases from J, with 10 bases between. The germline gives CDR1 LGHNA, CDR2 YNFKEQ. The length of the CDR3 is 15 residues. CDR3 in DNA: TGTGCCAGCAGCCAAGATGGAGGGAACAACTATGGCTACACCTTC. Translated, it gives CASSQDGGNNYGYTF.

Comments on this clone: The sample contains more than one DNA sequence encoding this CDR3. The chain is built from TRBV19 and TRBJ1-5; no definite D call. Looked up from germline, CDR1 is LNHDA and CDR2 is SQIVND (reference sequence). V gave up 7 bases and J gave up 4 bases, with 11 bases separating them. This CDR3 has 13 residues. CDR3 DNA sequence: TGTGCCAGTACTTCACGGGGAAATCAGCCCCAGCATTTT. It encodes CASTSRGNQPQHF.